These 30 T cell receptor beta chains originate from one sample sequenced in a study of T-cell reconstitution after alpha-beta-depleted transplantation in children. The TCRbeta library incorporated unique molecular identifiers. TCRdb reanalysed the PCR reads using MiXCR and keeps one entry per CDR3 protein. The data hold around 100,000 distinct CDR3 sequences, with approximately 8% observed a single time. The sample in question was PBMCs, obtained before TCRalphabeta/CD19-depleted stem cell transplant. The origin of the receptors is a boy aged 2 to 10 with acute lymphoblastic leukemia, due to receive a stem cell transplant.

The V gene is TRBV27, the J gene TRBJ2-2; D is undetermined. Germline V gives CDR1 MNHEY, CDR2 SMNVEV (reference sequence). The CDR3 totals 14 residues. V was clipped by 5 bases and J by 1 base, with 8 bases between them. The CDR3 region has the DNA TGTGCCAGCAGTCCAACGGGGAACACCGGGGAGCTGTTTTTT. Amino acid sequence: CASSPTGNTGELFF.

This chain links TRBV6-1 with TRBJ2-2; the match to TRBD1 covers 7 bases. The CDR3 has 13 residues. V lost 6 bases and J lost 7; bases outside the gene matches: 5. In germline, CDR1 is MNHNS, CDR2 SASEGT. The CDR3 nucleotides read TGTGCCAGCAGCCGTACAGGGGTCGGGGAGCTGTTTTTT. The encoded protein is CASSRTGVGELFF.

This clonotype was detected many times. The chain is built from TRBV20-1 and TRBJ2-3; TRBD2 aligns across 8 bases. J gave up 4 bases and V 0 bases, and 6 bases lay outside the gene matches. The CDR3 has 15 residues. Germline lookup yields CDR1 DFQATT and CDR2 SNEGSKA (reference sequence). Written as DNA, the CDR3 is TGCAGTGCTAGAGATCAACCGGGGGGGTCAGATACGCAGTATTTT. The encoded protein is CSARDQPGGSDTQYF.

This clonotype was counted many times. The chain has TRBV6-4 and TRBJ2-1; D is uncertain. V dropped 2 bases and J dropped 6 bases, with 11 bases sitting between them. This CDR3 is 14 amino acids long. CDR1 and CDR2 from the germline V gene are MRHNA and SNTAGT. This chain's CDR3 is CASSDGSGGNEQFF. CDR3 bases: TGTGCCAGCAGTGACGGATCGGGCGGCAATGAGCAGTTCTTC.

This clonotype was picked up many times. The chain recombines TRBV5-1 with TRBJ2-7, with 8 bases lining up with TRBD1. V gave up 2 bases and J gave up 7 bases; unmatched junction bases: 5. Per germline, CDR1 SGHRS and CDR2 YFSETQ. This CDR3 has 13 amino acids. CDR3 residues: CASSFQGAGEQYF. In nucleotides, the CDR3 is TGCGCCAGCAGCTTTCAGGGGGCAGGGGAGCAGTACTTC.

The CDR3 nucleotides are TGTGCCAGCAGTCGGGCACTAGCGGGGGTTTTGCGGTGGAATGAGCAGTTCTTC. Translated, it gives CASSRALAGVLRWNEQFF. The rearrangement joins TRBV12-3 or TRBV12-4 to TRBJ2-1; 11 bases align to TRBD2. Unmatched junction bases numbered 16, after V lost 5 bases and J lost 7 bases. The CDR3 extends over 18 amino acids.

The genes are TRBV20-1 and TRBJ1-2, with 8 positions matching TRBD1. Per the germline V gene, CDR1 is DFQATT and CDR2 is SNEGSKA (reference sequence). The CDR3 consists of 11 residues. V lost 7 bases and J lost 4; bases outside the gene matches: 2. In DNA, the CDR3 is TGCAGTGTCGACAGGGGCTATGGCTACACCTTC. Translating it yields CSVDRGYGYTF.

The gene calls are TRBV6-5 and TRBJ1-3; D gene uncertain. CDR1 MNHEY and CDR2 SVGAGI come from the germline V gene. Trimming took 2 bases from V and 0 from J, leaving 8 bases between them. CDR3 length: 15 residues. CDR3 sequence (DNA): TGTGCCAGCAGTTACGGGCAGGACTCTGGAAACACCATATATTTT. Translating it yields CASSYGQDSGNTIYF.

Ten or more counts support this clonotype. The gene calls are TRBV12-3 or TRBV12-4 and TRBJ2-7, with D possibly TRBD2 on 5 matching bases. Trimming left V 7 bases short and J 2 bases short, with 12 bases between. CDR3 length: 13 amino acids. The CDR3 nucleotides read TGTGCCAGCACTCTAGCCGGGGCCTACGAGCAGTACTTC. The encoded protein is CASTLAGAYEQYF.

This clonotype has at least ten counts. The V and J genes are TRBV4-3 and TRBJ1-2, with 7 bases aligning to TRBD1. With 2 bases clipped from V and 2 bases from J, the junction kept 5 bases outside the gene matches. The CDR3 has 15 residues. Germline loops: CDR1 LGHNA, CDR2 YSLEER. Here the CDR3 DNA reads TGCGCCAGCAGCCAAACCTCACAGGGGAACTATGGCTACACCTTC. It codes for CASSQTSQGNYGYTF.

This clonotype was seen more than once but under ten times. The chain employs TRBV20-1 and TRBJ2-1; possibly TRBD2 for D (6 bases). Germline loops: CDR1 DFQATT, CDR2 SNEGSKA (reference sequence). V dropped 4 bases and J dropped 1 base, with 17 bases sitting between them. The CDR3 contains 16 residues. Here the CDR3 reads CSAMIGAGTSYNEQFF. The CDR3 bases are TGCAGTGCTATGATCGGGGCAGGGACTTCCTACAATGAGCAGTTCTTC.

In its sample, this clonotype was seen a few times. The CDR3 reads CASSTKGISGNTIYF. DNA of the CDR3: TGTGCCAGTAGTACGAAGGGGATCTCTGGAAACACCATATATTTT. The genes are TRBV19 and TRBJ1-3, with D possibly matching TRBD1 (5 bases). V was clipped by 4 bases and J by 0 bases, with 10 bases between them. Germline CDR1 and CDR2: LNHDA and SQIVND (reference sequence). This CDR3 comprises 15 residues.

At least ten counts were recorded for this clonotype. This chain uses TRBV7-9 with TRBJ2-3, with no clear D. V gave up 2 bases and J gave up 0 bases, with 12 bases separating them. The length of the CDR3 is 16 residues. Germline V gene data show CDR1 as SEHNR and CDR2 as FQNEAQ (reference sequence). The CDR3 DNA sequence: TGTGCCAGCAGCTTAAGTCGGGCCTACAGCACAGATACGCAGTATTTT. The encoded protein is CASSLSRAYSTDTQYF.

This clonotype was seen at least ten times. V is TRBV20-1 and J is TRBJ2-2; 10 nucleotides agree with TRBD2. CDR3 size: 18 residues. Germline V lookup: CDR1 DFQATT, CDR2 SNEGSKA (reference sequence). The V segment lost 0 bases and the J segment 1 base; nucleotides outside the gene matches: 8. CDR3 region: CSARDIAGGLRNTGELFF. The CDR3 DNA reads TGCAGTGCTAGAGATATAGCGGGGGGACTTCGGAACACCGGGGAGCTGTTTTTT.

By sample fraction, this clonotype is medium-sized. The V and J genes are TRBV5-1 and TRBJ2-5, with D possibly matching TRBD2 (6 bases). The CDR3 has 15 amino acids. CDR1 is SGHRS, CDR2 YFSETQ, per germline. The V end was cut by 4 bases, the J end by 1 base, with 14 bases between. CDR3 sequence (DNA): TGCGCCAGCAGCGCCGGTGGACTATCCCAAGAGACCCAGTACTTC. Its translation: CASSAGGLSQETQYF.

On this clonotype: One base away lies a much larger clone, so this may be a sequencing read error. This rearrangement joins TRBV5-1 to TRBJ2-5; tentatively, D is TRBD1 or TRBD2 (5 bases each). This CDR3 spans 16 amino acids. CDR1 is SGHRS and CDR2 is YFSETQ in the germline V gene. The CDR3: CDSSQGAQTSQETQYF. The CDR3 DNA follows: TGCGACAGCAGCCAGGGAGCCCAGACGAGTCAAGAGACCCAGTACTTC.

This clonotype appeared a few times. This chain uses TRBV12-3 or TRBV12-4 with TRBJ2-1, with 9 nucleotides matching TRBD2. Trimming took 2 bases from V and 4 from J; bases not matched to a gene: 6. The CDR3 runs to 16 residues. The DNA for the CDR3 is TGTGCCAGCAGTTTAACCAGCGGGGGGTTATACAATGAGCAGTTCTTC. It is translated as CASSLTSGGLYNEQFF.

The chain carries TRBV6-2 or TRBV6-3 and TRBJ1-5; D possibly corresponds to TRBD1 (6 bases). This CDR3 comprises 13 residues. Germline V gene data show CDR1 as MNHEY and CDR2 as SVGEGT. V lost 11 bases and J 6 bases, leaving 17 bases between the germline ends. The CDR3 loop reads CAVRRDITQPQHF. The CDR3 DNA follows: TGTGCCGTTCGCAGGGACATAACTCAGCCCCAGCATTTT.

This clonotype was recorded at least ten times. The chain links TRBV6-2 or TRBV6-3 to TRBJ2-5; D gene ambiguous. The V gene lost 0 bases and the J gene lost 5 bases, with 13 bases spanning the gap. Germline V lookup: CDR1 MNHEY, CDR2 SVGEGT. This CDR3 spans 15 amino acids. CDR3 nucleotide sequence: TGTGCCAGCAGTTACTCAACCGGCGGTAGTGAGACCCAGTACTTC. It is translated as CASSYSTGGSETQYF.

The J gene is TRBJ2-6, the V gene TRBV15; TRBD1 aligns across 10 bases. Germline CDR1 reads LNHNV; CDR2 reads YYDKDF (reference sequence). With 2 bases clipped from V and 3 bases from J, the junction kept 10 bases outside the gene matches. The CDR3 spans 19 residues. The CDR3 spells CATSRLSTGGADGANVLTF. In DNA form, the CDR3 reads TGTGCCACCAGCAGACTCTCGACAGGGGGCGCGGATGGGGCCAACGTCCTGACTTTC.

The chain links TRBV19 to TRBJ1-5; unclear D gene. The CDR3 length is 12 residues. CDR1 LNHDA and CDR2 SQIVND come from the germline V gene (reference sequence). V was pared by 3 bases and J by 6 bases, with 6 bases between. The CDR3 here is CASSIYGQPQHF. In DNA, the CDR3 is TGTGCCAGTAGTATTTACGGTCAGCCCCAGCATTTT.

This clonotype was seen repeatedly, ten times or more. The rearrangement links TRBV7-6 to TRBJ2-2, with 9 bases that match TRBD1. CDR1 and CDR2 (germline): SGHVS, FNYEAQ. The CDR3 extends over 17 amino acids. V lost 4 bases to trimming and J lost 1 base; unmatched junction nucleotides: 7. The DNA of the CDR3 is TGTGCCAGCAGCTCCACCCCGGGACAGGGGAACACCGGGGAGCTGTTTTTT. Protein product: CASSSTPGQGNTGELFF.

This clonotype was found many times. This chain uses TRBV10-2 with TRBJ1-5, with D unclear. The CDR3 covers 16 residues. V lost 2 bases and J lost 4, with 15 bases in between. Germline CDR1 is WSHSY and CDR2 is SAAADI. The CDR3 spells CASSEGPQEGNQPQHF. In nucleotides, the CDR3 is TGCGCCAGCAGTGAGGGACCCCAAGAGGGAAATCAGCCCCAGCATTTT.

The genes are TRBV18 and TRBJ2-1, with D perhaps TRBD2 (7 bases). Trimming stripped 10 bases from V and 6 bases from J, with 22 bases between. CDR1 KGHSH and CDR2 LQKENI come from the germline V gene. CDR3 length: 15 residues. The CDR3 DNA sequence: TGTGCCACCTCTAAAGGAGGGGGGGCTCGCAATGAGCAGTTCTTC. It is translated as CATSKGGGARNEQFF.

This clonotype was seen more than once but under ten times. The chain uses TRBV6-5 and TRBJ2-7, with TRBD2 matching over 10 bases. CDR1 and CDR2 from the germline V gene are MNHEY and SVGAGI. V dropped 4 bases and J dropped 1; count of bases not matched to a gene: 7. The CDR3 extends over 16 amino acids. Here the CDR3 reads CASSSLLAGGSYEQYF. CDR3 sequence (DNA): TGTGCCAGCAGTTCCCTCTTAGCGGGGGGTTCCTACGAGCAGTACTTC.

This clonotype was recorded once. A read error may be the cause here, since a much bigger clone is one base away. The chain couples TRBV15 to TRBJ1-1; a possible D gene is TRBD1 (6 bases). The CDR3 spans 12 residues. Germline V gives CDR1 LNHNV, CDR2 YYDKDF (reference sequence). CDR3 in DNA: TGTGCCACCGGCAGATCCGGACAGTTAGTTTTCTTT. It codes for CATGRSGQLVFF. Supplemented by reference TRBV15 and TRBJ1-1, the full variable domain reads DAMVIQNPRYQVTQFGKPVTLSCSQTLNHNVMYWYQQKSSQAPKLLFHYYDKDFNNEADTPDNFQSRRPNTSFCFLDIRSPGLGDTAMYLCATGRSGQLVFFGQGTRLTVV.

In regard to this clonotype: Compared with germline, one end of the junction differs, possibly owing to a read error. This chain uses TRBV3-1 with TRBJ2-3, with 9 bases that match TRBD2. The CDR3 has 17 residues. The germline gives CDR1 LGHDT, CDR2 YNNKEL (reference sequence). The CDR3 sequence: CACSLLPSAGGADTQYF. CDR3 sequence (DNA): TGTGCCTGCAGCCTCCTTCCTAGCGCGGGGGGGGCAGATACGCAGTATTTT.

This clonotype was detected many times. This chain joins TRBV6-2 or TRBV6-3 and TRBJ2-6; D not certain. The CDR3 sequence is 16 residues long. V lost 7 bases and J 0 bases, leaving 13 bases between the germline ends. The V gene's germline CDR1 is MNHEY and CDR2 SVGEGT. Here the CDR3 reads CASTPDRSSGANVLTF. The CDR3 DNA sequence: TGTGCCAGCACCCCGGACCGTTCCTCTGGGGCCAACGTCCTGACTTTC.

There are many counts of this clonotype. The chain employs TRBV10-1 and TRBJ2-5, with D uncertain. V lost 3 bases and J lost 0, with 5 bases in between. Looked up from germline, CDR1 is WNHNN and CDR2 is SYGVQD (reference sequence). This CDR3 region has 13 residues. CDR3 sequence: CASSEGYQETQYF. CDR3 DNA sequence: TGCGCCAGCAGTGAAGGGTACCAAGAGACCCAGTACTTC.

This clonotype was picked up many times. The chain couples TRBV7-2 to TRBJ1-5, with 7 bases lining up with TRBD1. The junction had 4 bases not matched to a gene; V was cut back by 5 bases and J by 9 bases. Germline V lookup: CDR1 SGHTA, CDR2 FQGNSA. This CDR3 has 12 residues. The CDR3 nucleotides read TGTGCCAGCAGCACCTACAGGGGGCCCCAGCATTTT. Translating gives CASSTYRGPQHF.